This passage covers 28 T cell receptor beta chains from one sample sequenced in a study of blood T cell repertoires in COVID-19 (dated by TCRdb to 2019 to 2021). The library was built by means of the immunoSEQ multiplex PCR assay. The table comes from immuneACCESS by way of TCRdb, which keeps in-frame sequences with V and J called. Part of the clones is missing from these tables; in studies checked, under half for an unresolved V gene and the rest for unknown reasons. Recorded for this sample are tens of thousands of clones; around 76% of them occurred a single time. The ten largest clones take up around 13% of the sample. Sample: peripheral blood. The receptors come from a woman aged 80 or over with acute or convalescent COVID-19.

The rearrangement links TRBV19 to TRBJ2-1; TRBD2 aligns across 11 bases. The trim removed 6 bases at V and 5 bases at J, leaving 3 bases unmatched. Germline CDR1 and CDR2: LNHDA and SQIVND (reference sequence). The CDR3 sequence is 14 residues long. The CDR3 here is CASRQLAGDNEQFF. CDR3 DNA: TGTGCCAGTAGACAACTAGCGGGGGACAATGAGCAGTTCTTC.

The V call is TRBV28, the J call TRBJ2-7; 7 nucleotides match TRBD1. The length of the CDR3 is 13 residues. Trimming at V came to 6 bases and at J to 4 bases, leaving 6 bases not matched to a gene. The germline V gene encodes CDR1 MDHEN and CDR2 SYDVKM. CDR3 sequence reads: CASSGQGVYEQYF. In DNA, the CDR3 is TGTGCCAGCAGCGGCCAGGGGGTATACGAGCAGTACTTC. Full variable domain (outside the CDR3, taken from reference TRBV28 and TRBJ2-7): DVKVTQSSRYLVKRTGEKVFLECVQDMDHENMFWYRQDPGLGLRLIYFSYDVKMKEKGDIPEGYSVSREKKERFSLILESASTNQTSMYLCASSGQGVYEQYFGPGTRLTVT.

This chain connects TRBV27 to TRBJ2-7; TRBD2 might be the D (7 bases). The CDR3 runs to 17 residues. Germline values: CDR1 MNHEY, CDR2 SMNVEV (reference sequence). Trimming stripped 7 bases from V and 0 bases from J, with 22 bases between. In nucleotides, the CDR3 is TGTGCCAGCACCTCGGGGGGCTGGCGGGGGCTCTCCTACGAGCAGTACTTC. It is translated as CASTSGGWRGLSYEQYF.

V is TRBV3-1 (or the pseudogene TRBV3-2) and J is TRBJ2-7; 9 bases line up with TRBD2. The germline V gene encodes CDR1 LGHDT and CDR2 YNNKEL (reference sequence). CDR3 length: 13 residues. Losses at the gene ends were 8 bases for V and 7 bases for J; bases not matched to a gene: 9. The CDR3 spells CASGASGTGEQYF. The CDR3 DNA reads TGTGCCAGCGGCGCTAGCGGGACTGGGGAGCAGTACTTC.

The J gene is TRBJ2-7, the V gene TRBV7-9; 9 bases map to TRBD1. The CDR3 consists of 16 residues. The trim removed 5 bases at V and 1 base at J, leaving 9 bases unmatched. Germline CDR1 is SEHNR and CDR2 is FQNEAQ (reference sequence). This CDR3 reads CASSAPGQGWSYEQYF. Here the CDR3 DNA reads TGTGCCAGCAGCGCCCCGGGACAGGGTTGGTCCTACGAGCAGTACTTC.

This clone was detected only a few times. This chain joins TRBV12-3 or TRBV12-4 and TRBJ1-1, with D possibly TRBD1 on 5 matching bases. The CDR3 totals 13 residues. With 5 bases removed from V and 4 bases from J, the gap between germline ends came to 11 bases. The CDR3 sequence is CASSQGLSTEAFF. CDR3 sequence (DNA): TGTGCCAGCAGTCAGGGATTAAGCACTGAAGCTTTCTTT.

The chain employs TRBV6-5 and TRBJ2-1; TRBD2 matches at 10 bases. Germline V lookup: CDR1 MNHEY, CDR2 SVGAGI. Unmatched junction bases numbered 5, after V lost 8 bases and J lost 4 bases. The CDR3 covers 14 residues. The CDR3 sequence: CASHGLAVYNEQFF. Written as DNA, the CDR3 is TGTGCCAGCCACGGACTAGCGGTTTACAATGAGCAGTTCTTC.

V gene TRBV19 combines with J gene TRBJ1-5; maybe TRBD1 (6 bases). The germline gives CDR1 LNHDA, CDR2 SQIVND (reference sequence). V dropped 3 bases and J dropped 7 bases, with 10 bases sitting between them. The CDR3 extends over 13 amino acids. The CDR3 loop reads CASSIGGGQPQHF. The CDR3 bases are TGTGCCAGTAGTATCGGGGGGGGCCAGCCCCAGCATTTT. The whole variable domain, remainder taken from reference TRBV19 and TRBJ1-5, is DGGITQSPKYLFRKEGQNVTLSCEQNLNHDAMYWYRQDPGQGLRLIYYSQIVNDFQKGDIAEGYSVSREKKESFPLTVTSAQKNPTAFYLCASSIGGGQPQHFGDGTRLSIL.

This chain uses TRBV7-9 with TRBJ1-1; the match to TRBD1 covers 7 bases. The CDR3 length is 13 residues. J was trimmed by 5 bases and V by 8 bases; bases with no gene match: 8. CDR1 SEHNR and CDR2 FQNEAQ come from the germline V gene (reference sequence). The CDR3 spells CASSDREETEAFF. The CDR3 DNA follows: TGTGCCAGCTCCGACAGGGAGGAAACTGAAGCTTTCTTT. The variable domain in full, with the rest retrieved from reference TRBV7-9 and TRBJ1-1, is DTGVSQNPRHKITKRGQNVTFRCDPISEHNRLYWYRQTLGQGPEFLTYFQNEAQLEKSRLLSDRFSAERPKGSFSTLEIQRTEQGDSAMYLCASSDREETEAFFGQGTRLTVV.

The V and J genes are TRBV6-5 and TRBJ1-5; TRBD1 might be the D (6 bases). The CDR3 is made up of 13 amino acids. CDR1 MNHEY and CDR2 SVGAGI come from the germline V gene. Between the trimmed V and J ends, which lost 7 bases and 6 bases, there was a span of 13 bases. The CDR3 DNA reads as TGTGCCAGCATCGGATTCAGGGGTCAGCCCCAGCATTTT. Protein product: CASIGFRGQPQHF.

V usage is TRBV11-2 and J usage is TRBJ1-2, with TRBD1 as a possible D gene (5 bases). The germline CDR1 and CDR2 sequences are SGHAT and FQNNGV. V was trimmed by 3 bases and J by 8 bases, leaving 19 bases between them. The CDR3 runs to 15 residues. CDR3 protein: CASSLSGVRRNGYTF. The CDR3 bases are TGTGCCAGCAGCTTGTCGGGGGTCAGGAGGAACGGCTACACCTTC.

The CDR3 DNA follows: TGTGCCAGCAGTTCGGCCCTGGGACAGAGAGAAAAACTGTTTTTT. It codes for CASSSALGQREKLFF. The V gene is TRBV27, the J gene TRBJ1-4, with 7 bases matching TRBD1. J gave up 8 bases and V 4 bases, and 10 bases lay outside the gene matches. Germline V gene sequence: CDR1 MNHEY, CDR2 SMNVEV (reference sequence). The CDR3 loop spans 15 amino acids. Full variable domain (rest looked up from reference TRBV27 and TRBJ1-4): EAQVTQNPRYLITVTGKKLTVTCSQNMNHEYMSWYRQDPGLGLRQIYYSMNVEVTDKGDVPEGYKVSRKEKRNFPLILESPSPNQTSLYFCASSSALGQREKLFFGSGTQLSVL.

This rearrangement joins TRBV11-2 to TRBJ1-5, with a possible D match to TRBD1 (6 bases). The CDR3 covers 15 residues. The germline CDR1 and CDR2 sequences are SGHAT and FQNNGV. V lost 2 bases and J 4 bases, leaving 12 bases between the germline ends. The CDR3, as DNA: TGTGCCAGCAGCTTACAGGACAGTCGGAATCAGCCCCAGCATTTT. Protein sequence: CASSLQDSRNQPQHF.

V is TRBV10-1 and J is TRBJ2-1; 12 nucleotides match TRBD1. This CDR3 region has 15 residues. The V gene end was trimmed by 6 bases and the J gene end by 6 bases; junction bases not matched to a gene: 6. The germline gives CDR1 WNHNN, CDR2 SYGVQD (reference sequence). This CDR3 reads CASSWGQGAFNEQFF. CDR3 nucleotide sequence: TGCGCCAGCAGCTGGGGACAGGGGGCTTTCAATGAGCAGTTCTTC.

This clone was seen a single time. V usage is TRBV15 and J usage is TRBJ1-2; D unclear. The CDR3 runs to 15 residues. V was clipped by 0 bases and J by 4 bases, with 12 bases between them. Germline values: CDR1 LNHNV, CDR2 YYDKDF (reference sequence). In DNA form, the CDR3 reads TGTGCCACCAGCAGAGATCGGAGCGGCTCCTATGGCTACACCTTC. This codes for CATSRDRSGSYGYTF.

Only a few counts were recorded for this clone. The chain has TRBV2 and TRBJ2-3; D may be TRBD1 (5 bases). V lost 4 bases and J lost 2, with 13 bases in between. The length of the CDR3 is 15 residues. CDR1 and CDR2 (germline): SNHLY, FYNNEI. The DNA of the CDR3 is TGTGCCAGCAGTGCCACAGGTTTTTCCACAGATACGCAGTATTTT. This gives the protein CASSATGFSTDTQYF.

The chain joins TRBV12-3 or TRBV12-4 to TRBJ2-1; a weak D match, TRBD1 (6 bases). Deletions cut 6 bases from V and 7 bases from J, with 10 bases between. The CDR3 contains 12 residues. The DNA of the CDR3 is TGTGCCAGCAGATCAGGGGTTAATGAGCAGTTCTTC. This codes for CASRSGVNEQFF.

The J gene is TRBJ2-7, the V gene TRBV7-6; D is unresolved. The CDR3 is made up of 15 amino acids. From germline, CDR1 is SGHVS and CDR2 FNYEAQ. Between the trimmed V and J ends, which lost 2 bases and 3 bases, there was a span of 14 bases. CDR3 sequence (DNA): TGTGCCAGCAGCTTAACGCCAGGAAGGCACTACGAGCAGTACTTC. Amino acid sequence: CASSLTPGRHYEQYF.

The table lists this clone with a count of one. J is TRBJ2-1 and V is TRBV4-1; 8 bases agree with TRBD2. The CDR3 contains 17 residues. V was pared by 2 bases and J by 6 bases, with 12 bases of the junction left unmatched. The germline V gene encodes CDR1 MGHRA and CDR2 YSYEKL. The CDR3 region has the DNA TGCGCCAGCAGCCAAACCCCGGCCAGCGGGAGCGGCAATGAGCAGTTCTTC. Protein sequence: CASSQTPASGSGNEQFF.

The V and J genes are TRBV18 and TRBJ1-4; D not certain. Germline assignment: CDR1 KGHSH and CDR2 LQKENI. The CDR3 runs to 14 residues. V was pared by 1 base and J by 8 bases, with 11 bases between. The CDR3 loop is CASSPRQVAEKLFF. The CDR3 nucleotides are TGTGCCAGCTCACCACGCCAGGTGGCGGAAAAACTGTTTTTT.

The rearrangement uses TRBV7-3 and TRBJ2-2; D call uncertain. Germline V CDR1 and CDR2: SGHTA, FQGTGA. This CDR3 comprises 13 residues. The V gene lost 5 bases and the J gene lost 8 bases, with 12 bases spanning the gap. The CDR3 coding sequence is TGTGCCAGCAGCACGCGGCCCGAGGGGGAGCTGTTTTTT. This encodes CASSTRPEGELFF.

V gene TRBV28 combines with J gene TRBJ1-2, with D perhaps TRBD1 (5 bases). The CDR3 runs to 15 residues. Trimming took 9 bases from V and 7 from J, leaving 24 bases between them. CDR1 is MDHEN, CDR2 SYDVKM, per germline. In nucleotides, the CDR3 is TGTGCCAGTCATGTCCAGGGCCTCGGGAGCTTTGGCTACACCTTC. It translates to CASHVQGLGSFGYTF.

This clone was found once. The chain carries TRBV7-5 and TRBJ1-4. TRBV7-5 corresponds to a pseudogene. The CDR3 is 17 amino acids. CDR3 nucleotides: TGTGTCAGAAGCTCGGGAGGGGGGTTTCGGACTAATGAAAAACTGTTTTTT. Residues: CVRSSGGGFRTNEKLFF.

The chain has TRBV19 and TRBJ1-2; 11 bases line up with TRBD1. The CDR3 is 17 amino acids. The J segment lost 4 bases and the V segment lost 1 base, leaving 8 bases of the junction unmatched. Looked up from germline, CDR1 is LNHDA and CDR2 is SQIVND (reference sequence). Written as DNA, the CDR3 is TGTGCCAGTAGTATAGGTGGGACAGGGGGACTCTTCTATGGCTACACCTTC. Translation: CASSIGGTGGLFYGYTF.

The genes are TRBV3-1 (or the pseudogene TRBV3-2) and TRBJ1-1; TRBD1 matches at 10 bases. The CDR3 spans 15 residues. V gave up 4 bases and J gave up 5 bases; unmatched junction bases: 7. Germline CDR1 reads LGHDT; CDR2 reads YNNKEL (reference sequence). The CDR3: CASSPQDRGRTEAFF. CDR3 DNA sequence: TGTGCCAGCAGCCCTCAGGACAGGGGGAGGACTGAAGCTTTCTTT.

The chain couples TRBV6-5 to TRBJ1-1; 10 bases match TRBD1. The CDR3 runs 14 residues. V lost 6 bases, J lost 6 bases, and 7 bases stayed unmatched. Germline V gene data show CDR1 as MNHEY and CDR2 as SVGAGI. CDR3 sequence: CASRSDRGLSEAFF. The CDR3 DNA sequence: TGTGCCAGCAGGTCGGACAGGGGGTTATCTGAAGCTTTCTTT.

This clone was seen once. The junction shows a germline mismatch at one end, possibly a read error. V and J are TRBV2 and TRBJ2-3; 8 positions agree with TRBD1. This CDR3 spans 12 amino acids. Germline loops: CDR1 SNHLY, CDR2 FYNNEI. DNA of the CDR3: TGTGCCAGCACCCAGGGGGCGGGATCCATTCGTTTT. The encoded protein is CASTQGAGSIRF.

This sequence joins TRBV5-1 and TRBJ1-1; 7 positions match TRBD1. The V segment lost 4 bases and the J segment 5 bases; nucleotides outside the gene matches: 8. The CDR3 has 14 amino acids. Germline-derived CDR1 and CDR2 are SGHRS and YFSETQ. CDR3 sequence: CASSPNRGDTEAFF. In nucleotides, the CDR3 is TGCGCCAGCAGCCCGAACAGGGGAGATACTGAAGCTTTCTTT.